This passage covers 22 T cell receptor beta chains from one sample sequenced in a study of blood T cell repertoires in COVID-19. The method was immunoSEQ multiplex PCR; TCRdb's version includes in-frame clones alone and lacks a portion of them. The data contain fewer than 300,000 clones, roughly 84% of them singletons. Input material: peripheral blood. The receptor set was obtained from a woman under 30 with acute or convalescent COVID-19.

The rearrangement links TRBV2 to TRBJ2-7, with 8 positions matching TRBD2. The CDR3 runs 15 residues. J gave up 4 bases and V 4 bases, and 9 bases lay outside the gene matches. Germline CDR1 and CDR2: SNHLY and FYNNEI. The CDR3 DNA sequence: TGTGCCAGCAGTGTCGTTAGCGGGGCTTCTTACGAGCAGTACTTC. Residues: CASSVVSGASYEQYF.

The genes are TRBV7-8 and TRBJ2-1; possible D gene TRBD2, 5 bases. Trimming stripped 3 bases from V and 7 bases from J, with 13 bases between. Germline CDR1 is SGHVS and CDR2 is FQNEAQ. The CDR3 contains 14 residues. This CDR3 is CASSFLGERNEQFF. The DNA of the CDR3 is TGTGCCAGCAGCTTTCTCGGGGAAAGGAATGAGCAGTTCTTC.

The genes are TRBV6-5 and TRBJ2-7; 8 bases are shared with TRBD2. The germline V gene has CDR1 MNHEY and CDR2 SVGAGI. The CDR3 covers 15 residues. With 5 bases clipped from V and 2 bases from J, the junction kept 8 bases outside the gene matches. This chain's CDR3 is CASSPSVAGPYEQYF. DNA for the CDR3: TGTGCCAGCAGTCCGTCGGTAGCGGGACCCTACGAGCAGTACTTC.

In its sample, this clone was seen once. The chain joins TRBV5-5 to TRBJ1-5, with D possibly being TRBD1 (5 bases). The CDR3 runs to 15 residues. The germline V gene has CDR1 SGHKS and CDR2 YYEKEE (reference sequence). The V end lost 3 bases, the J end lost 0 bases, and 10 bases lay between the germline ends. In DNA, the CDR3 is TGTGCCAGCAGCTCGACAGAATATAGCAATCAGCCCCAGCATTTT. Protein sequence: CASSSTEYSNQPQHF.

The rearrangement links TRBV4-2 to TRBJ1-3; D perhaps matches TRBD1 (5 bases). From germline, CDR1 is LGHNA and CDR2 YNFKEQ. CDR3 length equals 15 residues. V was pared by 0 bases and J by 3 bases, with 9 bases between. The CDR3 DNA is TGTGCCAGCAGCCAAGATAAGGGGCTTGGAAACACCATATATTTT. Protein: CASSQDKGLGNTIYF.

The rearrangement links TRBV15 to TRBJ2-3; no firm D call. There are 15 residues in the CDR3. V lost 6 bases and J 0 bases, leaving 13 bases between the germline ends. Germline CDR1 is LNHNV and CDR2 is YYDKDF (reference sequence). CDR3 sequence (DNA): TGTGCCACCAGGATAGGAACTACTAGCACAGATACGCAGTATTTT. Translating gives CATRIGTTSTDTQYF. The full variable domain, its missing parts supplied by reference TRBV15 and TRBJ2-3, is DAMVIQNPRYQVTQFGKPVTLSCSQTLNHNVMYWYQQKSSQAPKLLFHYYDKDFNNEADTPDNFQSRRPNTSFCFLDIRSPGLGDTAMYLCATRIGTTSTDTQYFGPGTRLTVL.

In its sample, this clone was seen a few times. The chain links TRBV6-5 to TRBJ1-4; D unclear. The germline gives CDR1 MNHEY, CDR2 SVGAGI. The CDR3 runs 15 residues. V was pared by 4 bases and J by 0 bases, with 9 bases between. CDR3 sequence (DNA): TGTGCCAGCAGTTTCGGTATTGCAACTAATGAAAAACTGTTTTTT. Amino acid sequence: CASSFGIATNEKLFF.

This rearrangement joins TRBV5-1 to TRBJ2-3, with 7 bases matching TRBD1. The V segment lost 4 bases and the J segment 0 bases; nucleotides outside the gene matches: 11. Germline V CDR1 and CDR2: SGHRS, YFSETQ. The CDR3 totals 17 residues. The CDR3 protein is CASSPTPGQSSTDTQYF. DNA of the CDR3: TGCGCCAGCAGCCCAACCCCGGGACAGTCTAGCACAGATACGCAGTATTTT. Drawing the rest from reference TRBV5-1 and TRBJ2-3, the complete variable domain is KAGVTQTPRYLIKTRGQQVTLSCSPISGHRSVSWYQQTPGQGLQFLFEYFSETQRNKGNFPGRFSGRQFSNSRSEMNVSTLELGDSALYLCASSPTPGQSSTDTQYFGPGTRLTVL.

The chain carries TRBV7-6 and TRBJ2-1; no reliable D call. V dropped 0 bases and J dropped 2 bases, with 5 bases sitting between them. Germline CDR1 is SGHVS and CDR2 is FNYEAQ. The CDR3 consists of 14 residues. CDR3 in DNA: TGTGCCAGCAGCTTAGCTCATCCCTACAATGAGCAGTTCTTC. This sequence encodes CASSLAHPYNEQFF.

The chain combines TRBV6-5 with TRBJ2-2; 7 bases line up with TRBD1. Germline V gene data show CDR1 as MNHEY and CDR2 as SVGAGI. The J segment lost 7 bases and the V segment lost 6 bases, leaving 5 bases of the junction unmatched. This CDR3 comprises 13 residues. CDR3 sequence: CASRPNRGGELFF. The CDR3 DNA sequence: TGTGCCAGCAGGCCCAACAGGGGCGGGGAGCTGTTTTTT.

The chain carries TRBV10-3 and TRBJ2-7, with 9 bases identical to TRBD1. After removal of 0 bases from V and 7 bases from J, the junction contained 13 bases not matched to a gene. Germline CDR1 and CDR2: ENHRY and SYGVKD. The CDR3 spans 17 residues. In DNA, the CDR3 is TGTGCCATCAGTGAGTCGAACCCCAGACAGGGGGTTGGGGAGCAGTACTTC. It specifies CAISESNPRQGVGEQYF.

The rearrangement joins TRBV6-5 to TRBJ2-3, with 10 positions matching TRBD2. The germline CDR1 and CDR2 sequences are MNHEY and SVGAGI. The CDR3 is 16 residues long. V gave up 0 bases and J gave up 4 bases; unmatched junction bases: 4. This CDR3 is CASSYSVLAGADTQYF. CDR3 DNA: TGTGCCAGCAGTTACTCAGTGCTAGCGGGAGCAGATACGCAGTATTTT.

CDR3 in amino acids: CASSRNDSSTDTQYF. In DNA, the CDR3 is TGTGCCAGCAGCCGCAACGATAGTAGCACAGATACGCAGTATTTT. The rearrangement links TRBV21-1 to TRBJ2-3; the table's D gene call, TRBD2, was not cross checked with the DNA. TRBV21-1 corresponds to a pseudogene. The CDR3 contains 15 residues.

The chain carries TRBV18 and TRBJ2-2; TRBD2 aligns across 10 bases. With V trimmed by 2 bases and J by 3 bases, 12 bases remained unmatched. CDR3 length equals 19 residues. Germline CDR1 is KGHSH and CDR2 is LQKENI. The CDR3, as DNA: TGTGCCAGCTCACCAGGACTAGCGGAGGGCACCGGGTACACCGGGGAGCTGTTTTTT. Residues: CASSPGLAEGTGYTGELFF.

The chain joins TRBV5-6 to TRBJ2-1; D is unresolved. The CDR3 runs to 10 residues. The V gene's germline CDR1 is SGHDT and CDR2 YYEEEE. Trimming removed 7 bases from V and 6 bases from J, with 5 bases in between. CDR3: CASSGNEQFF. The DNA for the CDR3 is TGTGCCAGCTCCGGCAATGAGCAGTTCTTC.

CDR3 residues: CASRADRGRSTDTQYF. CDR3 DNA sequence: TGTGCCAGCAGAGCTGACAGGGGGCGTAGCACAGATACGCAGTATTTT. The V gene is TRBV7-8, the J gene TRBJ2-3; TRBD1 matches at 10 bases. The V gene end was trimmed by 6 bases and the J gene end by 0 bases; junction bases not matched to a gene: 6. The CDR3 extends over 16 amino acids. Germline V CDR1 and CDR2: SGHVS, FQNEAQ.

This chain joins TRBV6-2 or TRBV6-3 and TRBJ2-7; 10 bases map to TRBD2. The CDR3 length is 15 residues. The germline CDR1 and CDR2 sequences are MNHEY and SVGEGT. The V gene end was trimmed by 5 bases and the J gene end by 3 bases; junction bases not matched to a gene: 7. The CDR3 reads CASSIGLAEIYEQYF. DNA of the CDR3: TGTGCCAGCAGTATAGGACTAGCGGAGATCTACGAGCAGTACTTC.

The chain recombines TRBV6-5 with TRBJ2-7; the D is unclear. V was cut by 0 bases and J by 3 bases, with 9 bases left in between. From germline, CDR1 is MNHEY and CDR2 SVGAGI. The CDR3 runs 14 residues. Written as DNA, the CDR3 is TGTGCCAGCAGTTACTCCCCGCGTCTCTACGAGCAGTACTTC. It translates to CASSYSPRLYEQYF.

This clone came up a few times. The V gene is TRBV7-2, the J gene TRBJ2-1; maybe TRBD2 (6 bases). Germline assignment: CDR1 SGHTA and CDR2 FQGNSA. The CDR3 is made up of 14 amino acids. Trimming pared 2 bases from V and 7 bases from J, leaving 12 bases between. The CDR3 sequence is CASSLHLGSNEQFF. As DNA, the CDR3 is TGTGCCAGCAGCTTACATCTCGGGAGTAATGAGCAGTTCTTC.

A few counts support this clone. V and J are TRBV6-5 and TRBJ1-1; TRBD1 matches at 7 bases. Germline V CDR1 and CDR2: MNHEY, SVGAGI. V dropped 7 bases and J dropped 1; count of bases not matched to a gene: 9. The CDR3 runs to 15 residues. The DNA for the CDR3 is TGTGCCAGCACCCTGGCGGGACAGACGAACACTGAAGCTTTCTTT. This gives the protein CASTLAGQTNTEAFF.

The V gene is TRBV14, the J gene TRBJ2-1, with 7 bases aligning to TRBD2. Germline lookup yields CDR1 SGHDN and CDR2 FVKESK. After removal of 5 bases from V and 1 base from J, the junction contained 8 bases not matched to a gene. The CDR3 spans 16 residues. The CDR3 here is CASSRTRQFSYNEQFF. As DNA, the CDR3 is TGTGCCAGCAGCAGGACTAGACAATTTTCCTACAATGAGCAGTTCTTC.

With regard to this clone: Other DNA sequences in this sample translate to the same CDR3. V usage is TRBV7-8 and J usage is TRBJ1-4, with D maybe TRBD1 (5 bases). The CDR3 runs 16 residues. Trimming shortened V by 3 bases and J by 0 bases, and 11 bases separated the two germline ends. Germline CDR1 is SGHVS and CDR2 is FQNEAQ. The CDR3 DNA sequence: TGTGCCAGCAGCTTCACAGGCGTTGCAACTAATGAAAAACTGTTTTTT. Its protein product is CASSFTGVATNEKLFF.